These T cell receptor beta chains were read from a single sample in a study of early T cells in non-severe SARS-CoV-2 infection. TCRdb recomputed calls from the 5' RACE reads with MiXCR, one row per CDR3 protein. The sample consists of around 60,000 distinct CDR3 sequences, about 13% of them appearing once. Sequences were obtained from whole blood. These receptors were collected from an adult who was a healthcare worker with PCR-confirmed SARS-CoV-2 infection or an uninfected control (not recorded which). CDR3s include the opening cysteine and the closing phenylalanine or tryptophan. A D gene is named only where the DNA matches it firmly. The listing skips clone size in some rows; elsewhere it reads once, few, many or a size class.

d_gene	j_gene	abundance	len	v_gene	CDR3nt	CDR3aa
-	TRBJ2-3	few	17	TRBV11-2	TGTGCCAGCAGCTTAGGGACCCAGGGGCCACCTTTGTATACGCAGTATTTT	CASSLGTQGPPLYTQYF
TRBD1	TRBJ1-2	-	16	TRBV19	TGTGCCAGTAGTATCCGGACCCCAGGGGGAGGCTATGGCTACACCTTC	CASSIRTPGGGYGYTF
-	TRBJ1-5	many	19	TRBV14	TGTGCCAGCAGCCCCCTGCGGGCGGGTACGGATAGGAGCAATCAGCCCCAGCATTTT	CASSPLRAGTDRSNQPQHF
-	TRBJ2-1	many	13	TRBV6-5	TGTGCCAGCAGTTACACGACGGTCGGCGAGCAGTTCTTC	CASSYTTVGEQFF
-	TRBJ1-5	many	14	TRBV18	TGTGCCAGCTCACTTGGGGCCGGCAATCAGCCCCAGCATTTT	CASSLGAGNQPQHF
TRBD2	TRBJ2-7	many	15	TRBV7-9	TGTGCCAGCAGCTTAGATTTAGCGGGGAACTACGAGCAGTACTTC	CASSLDLAGNYEQYF
-	TRBJ1-2	-	14	TRBV12-3/TRBV12-4	TGTGCCAGCAGCCGAGCGGTGAGAAACTATGGCTACACCTTC	CASSRAVRNYGYTF
-	TRBJ2-3	-	16	TRBV28	TGTGCCAGCAGCTTATACAAAGTGGGGGGCACAGATACGCAGTATTTT	CASSLYKVGGTDTQYF
TRBD2	TRBJ2-3	many	14	TRBV29-1	TGCAGCGGTGATGCGGGAGGGCCTACAGATACGCAGTATTTT	CSGDAGGPTDTQYF
-	TRBJ2-7	-	11	TRBV3-1	TGTGCCAGCAGCCAACTCTACGAGCAGTACTTC	CASSQLYEQYF
-	TRBJ1-6	many	14	TRBV3-1	TGTGCCAGCAGCCAAGATGGCATTAATTCACCCCTCCACTTT	CASSQDGINSPLHF
-	TRBJ1-1	few	12	TRBV19	TGTGCCAGTAGTATTGGGGCCACTGAAGCTTTCTTT	CASSIGATEAFF
TRBD2	TRBJ2-7	many	17	TRBV6-2/TRBV6-3	TGTGCCAGCCACCCTGTAGCGGGAGATCTTGGGAGCTACGAGCAGTACTTC	CASHPVAGDLGSYEQYF
-	TRBJ2-2	few	15	TRBV5-1	TGCGCCAGCAACAGCCGGACAACTAACACCGGGGAGCTGTTTTTT	CASNSRTTNTGELFF
TRBD1	TRBJ2-1	-	10	TRBV29-1	TGCAGCGGAGGGGGCGATGAGCAGTTCTTC	CSGGGDEQFF
-	TRBJ2-7	-	17	TRBV20-1	TGCAGTGCTAGAGATCCCTTCACAACGCAGGGCTCCTACGAGCAGTACTTC	CSARDPFTTQGSYEQYF
-	TRBJ1-1	-	13	TRBV5-1	TGCGCCAGCAGCCTTACAGGGTCCACTGAAGCTTTCTTT	CASSLTGSTEAFF
-	TRBJ1-1	many	13	TRBV30	TGTGCCTGGAGTTTTGGGCGGGGAACTGAAGCTTTCTTT	CAWSFGRGTEAFF
-	TRBJ1-3	-	13	TRBV7-9	TGTGCCAGCAGAAGCTCCGGGGGAAACACCATATATTTT	CASRSSGGNTIYF
-	TRBJ2-1	many	16	TRBV21-1	TGTGCCAGCAGCAAAGCACTAGGGGAGGTCAGCGATGAGCAGTTCTTC	CASSKALGEVSDEQFF
-	TRBJ1-2	few	14	TRBV19	TGTGCCAGTAGTATCGGTAAAACTAACTATGGCTACACCTTC	CASSIGKTNYGYTF
-	TRBJ2-1	-	12	TRBV29-1	TGCAGCGTTGAAAATGCCTGGGATGAGCAGTTCTTC	CSVENAWDEQFF
TRBD1	TRBJ2-1	many	15	TRBV28	TGTGCCAGCAGAGTAGACAGGGTGGGCGTCAATGAGCAGTTCTTC	CASRVDRVGVNEQFF
-	TRBJ2-3	many	15	TRBV7-2	TGTGCCAGCAGTCCGGGGTTGGGCGGCACAGATACGCAGTATTTT	CASSPGLGGTDTQYF
TRBD2	TRBJ2-7	few	15	TRBV9	TGTGCCAGCAGCGTCGGGGGAGGGAGTCCCTACGAGCAGTACTTC	CASSVGGGSPYEQYF
TRBD1	TRBJ1-4	many	14	TRBV7-8	TGTGCCAGCAGCCGTGACAGGGGAGGCGAAAAACTGTTTTTT	CASSRDRGGEKLFF
-	TRBJ2-7	many	14	TRBV29-1	TGCAGCGTCACCCCGCGGGGAGGAGCGGACGAGCAGTACTTC	CSVTPRGGADEQYF
-	TRBJ2-7	-	15	TRBV11-2	TGTGCCAGCAGCTCCGGACTAACCCTTTACCACGAGCAGTACTTC	CASSSGLTLYHEQYF
-	TRBJ1-1	few	12	TRBV20-1	TGCAGTGCTGACGACAGTTACACTGAAGCTTTCTTT	CSADDSYTEAFF
TRBD1	TRBJ2-5	many	15	TRBV28	TGTGCCAGCAGACAATGGACAGGGGCACAAGAGACCCAGTACTTC	CASRQWTGAQETQYF
-	TRBJ2-2	-	13	TRBV6-2/TRBV6-3	TGTGCCAGCAGTCCCGTTTTACTCCGGGAGCTGTTTTTT	CASSPVLLRELFF
TRBD2	TRBJ2-3	few	14	TRBV10-2	TGCGCCAGCAGGGCGGGAGAGCCTTGGGATACGCAGTATTTT	CASRAGEPWDTQYF
-	TRBJ2-7	few	10	TRBV10-1	TGCGCCAGCCCCCGGACCTGGGGGTACTTC	CASPRTWGYF
-	TRBJ1-5	-	15	TRBV13	TGTGTCAGCAGCTTGGGCTATCAGGGTAGACAGCCCCAGCATTTT	CVSSLGYQGRQPQHF
-	TRBJ2-4	few	16	TRBV11-3	TGTGCCAGCAGCTCCGACAGTGAGGGTGCCAAAAACATTCAGTACTTC	CASSSDSEGAKNIQYF
-	TRBJ1-1	many	18	TRBV9	TGTGCCAGCAGCGTAGCTATTGGGGCACCCGGGACGAACACTGAAGCTTTCTTT	CASSVAIGAPGTNTEAFF
-	TRBJ2-7	many	13	TRBV7-3	TGTGCCAGCAGCTTAGAAGGCTGGGACGAGCAGTACTTC	CASSLEGWDEQYF
-	TRBJ2-1	-	15	TRBV28	TGTGCCAGCAGTTTCCGGGGTCTGAACTACAATGAGCAGTTCTTC	CASSFRGLNYNEQFF
TRBD1	TRBJ2-1	few	14	TRBV30	TGTGCCTGGAGTGAGGGGGCTGGGGACAATGAGCAGTTCTTC	CAWSEGAGDNEQFF
TRBD1	TRBJ2-7	-	14	TRBV6-5	TGTGCCAGCAGCTGGGACAGGAGCTCCTACGAGCAGTACTTC	CASSWDRSSYEQYF
-	TRBJ2-2	few	16	TRBV4-3	TGCGCCAGCAGCCAAGATGGGAGAGGGAGCACCGGGGAGCTGTTTTTT	CASSQDGRGSTGELFF
TRBD1	TRBJ2-7	-	15	TRBV6-1	TGTGCCAGCAGTGAGGGACAGGGGAAAACCTACGAGCAGTACTTC	CASSEGQGKTYEQYF
-	TRBJ2-3	few	15	TRBV2	TGTGCCAGCACCCGTGATTTTGCGGCCACAGATACGCAGTATTTT	CASTRDFAATDTQYF
-	TRBJ1-2	few	13	TRBV12-3/TRBV12-4	TGTGCCAGCAGTTTAGCTTCCCCTTCTGGCTACACCTTC	CASSLASPSGYTF
-	TRBJ2-7	-	13	TRBV13	TGTGCCAGCAGTCCCGGGCCGATGGACGAGCAGTACTTC	CASSPGPMDEQYF
-	TRBJ1-2	many	15	TRBV29-1	TGCAGCGTTGCCGGGACGGGGCGGGGAGACTATGGCTACACCTTC	CSVAGTGRGDYGYTF
TRBD1	TRBJ2-3	-	16	TRBV18	TGTGCCAGCTCACCATCAATCAGGGGGAGCACAGATACGCAGTATTTT	CASSPSIRGSTDTQYF
-	TRBJ2-5	-	12	TRBV5-6	TGTGCCAGCAGCGTCTCTCAAGAGACCCAGTACTTC	CASSVSQETQYF
TRBD2	TRBJ2-7	-	12	TRBV29-1	TGCAGCGCTGGACTAGATATCGACGAGCAGTACTTC	CSAGLDIDEQYF
-	TRBJ1-2	-	15	TRBV7-9	TGTGCCAGCAGCTTTCTGGAAGGGGCTAACTATGGCTACACCTTC	CASSFLEGANYGYTF
-	TRBJ2-1	many	13	TRBV29-1	TGCAGCGTTGCGGGGGTGGGTATGAATGAGCAGTTCTTC	CSVAGVGMNEQFF
TRBD2	TRBJ2-3	many	15	TRBV20-1	TGCAGTGCTACCGGAGGGAGCGGGGGGTCAGATACGCAGTATTTT	CSATGGSGGSDTQYF